This T cell receptor beta chain originates from a study of cytomegalovirus exposure and HLA in healthy donors. The CDR3 is made up of 11 amino acids. The germline V gene encodes CDR1 SEHNR and CDR2 FQNEAQ (reference sequence). Turning to this clone: The antigen remains unidentified. The junction departs from the called germline gene at one end, perhaps through a read error.

General study findings and limits: CMV serostatus stood as the only immune exposure information on hand. DRB1 had the most TCR associations and HLA-C the fewest, a later analysis found, with rates varying by HLA locus.

60 Vbeta and 13 Jbeta primers were used in PCR. Using immunoSEQ multiplex PCR, the repertoire was profiled, and TCRdb retains in-frame clones only, with some absent. The sample contains roughly 150,000 clones, about 64% of which appear only once. This chain links TRBV7-9 with TRBJ2-1; D is uncertain. This clonotype was sampled from a man in his fifties or sixties in good health and CMV-seronegative. Sequences were obtained from PBMCs. CDR3 protein: CASSLMALHVF. The CDR3 region has the DNA TGTGCCAGCAGCTTAATGGCCCTCCACGTCTTC.